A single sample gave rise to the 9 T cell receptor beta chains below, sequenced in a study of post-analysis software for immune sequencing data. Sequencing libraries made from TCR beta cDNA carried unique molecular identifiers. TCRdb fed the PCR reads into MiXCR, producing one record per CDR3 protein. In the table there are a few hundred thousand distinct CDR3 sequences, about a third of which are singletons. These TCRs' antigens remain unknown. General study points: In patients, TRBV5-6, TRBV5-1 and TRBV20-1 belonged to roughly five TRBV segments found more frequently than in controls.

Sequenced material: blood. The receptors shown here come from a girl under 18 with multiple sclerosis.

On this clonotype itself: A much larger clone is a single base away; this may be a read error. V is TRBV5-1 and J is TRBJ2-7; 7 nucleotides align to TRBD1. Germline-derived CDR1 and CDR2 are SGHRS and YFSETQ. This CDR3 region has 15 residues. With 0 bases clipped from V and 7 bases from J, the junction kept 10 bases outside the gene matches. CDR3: CASSLAAGGPNEQYF. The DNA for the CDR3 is TGCGCCAGCAGCTTGGCGGCAGGGGGACCCAATGAGCAGTACTTC.

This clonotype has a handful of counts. The CDR3 DNA reads TGCGCCAGCAGCTTGGCCCAGTACAATGAGCAGTTCTTC. Amino acid sequence: CASSLAQYNEQFF. The rearrangement uses TRBV5-1 and TRBJ2-1; D is uncertain. The CDR3 is made up of 13 amino acids. V was clipped by 0 bases and J by 4 bases, with 5 bases between them. The V gene's germline CDR1 is SGHRS and CDR2 YFSETQ.

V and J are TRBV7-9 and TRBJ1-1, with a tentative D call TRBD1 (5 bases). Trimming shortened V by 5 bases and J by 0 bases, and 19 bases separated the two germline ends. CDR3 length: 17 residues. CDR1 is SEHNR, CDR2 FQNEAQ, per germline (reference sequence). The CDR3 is CASSPHRRAGMNTEAFF. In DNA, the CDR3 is TGTGCCAGCAGCCCCCACCGCAGGGCGGGTATGAACACTGAAGCTTTCTTT. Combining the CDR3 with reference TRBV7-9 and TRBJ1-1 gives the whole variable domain DTGVSQNPRHKITKRGQNVTFRCDPISEHNRLYWYRQTLGQGPEFLTYFQNEAQLEKSRLLSDRFSAERPKGSFSTLEIQRTEQGDSAMYLCASSPHRRAGMNTEAFFGQGTRLTVV.

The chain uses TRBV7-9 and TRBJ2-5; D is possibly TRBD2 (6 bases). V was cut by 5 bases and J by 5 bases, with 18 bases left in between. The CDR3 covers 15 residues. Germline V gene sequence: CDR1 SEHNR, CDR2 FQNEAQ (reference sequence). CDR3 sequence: CASSPRLDVRETQYF. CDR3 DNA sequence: TGTGCCAGCAGCCCAAGACTAGACGTTCGGGAGACCCAGTACTTC. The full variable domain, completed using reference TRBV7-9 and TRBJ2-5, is DTGVSQNPRHKITKRGQNVTFRCDPISEHNRLYWYRQTLGQGPEFLTYFQNEAQLEKSRLLSDRFSAERPKGSFSTLEIQRTEQGDSAMYLCASSPRLDVRETQYFGPGTRLLVL.

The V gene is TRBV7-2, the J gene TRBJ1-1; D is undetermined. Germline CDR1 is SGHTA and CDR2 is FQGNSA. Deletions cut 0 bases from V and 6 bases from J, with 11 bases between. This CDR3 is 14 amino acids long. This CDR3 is CASSLARLSPEAFF. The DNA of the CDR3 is TGTGCCAGCAGCTTAGCTAGATTGAGCCCTGAAGCTTTCTTT.

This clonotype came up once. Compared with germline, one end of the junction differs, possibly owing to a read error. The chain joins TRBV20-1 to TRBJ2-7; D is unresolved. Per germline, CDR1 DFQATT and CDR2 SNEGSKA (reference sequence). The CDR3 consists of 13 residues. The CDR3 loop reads CSASLGVSYEQYF. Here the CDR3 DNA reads TGCAGTGCTAGTCTCGGCGTTTCCTACGAGCAGTATTTC.

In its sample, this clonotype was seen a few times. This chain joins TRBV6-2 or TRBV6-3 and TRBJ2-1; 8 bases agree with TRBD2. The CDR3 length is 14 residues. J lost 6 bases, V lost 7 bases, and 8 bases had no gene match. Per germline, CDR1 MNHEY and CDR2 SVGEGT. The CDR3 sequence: CASTPRLAINEQFF. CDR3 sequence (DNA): TGTGCCAGCACTCCGAGACTAGCGATCAATGAGCAGTTCTTC.

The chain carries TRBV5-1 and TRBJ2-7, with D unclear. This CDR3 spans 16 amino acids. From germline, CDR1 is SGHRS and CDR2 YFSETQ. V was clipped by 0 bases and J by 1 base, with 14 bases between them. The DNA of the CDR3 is TGCGCCAGCAGCTTGGAAGATCTGTCTGGGTCCTACGAGCAGTACTTC. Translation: CASSLEDLSGSYEQYF.

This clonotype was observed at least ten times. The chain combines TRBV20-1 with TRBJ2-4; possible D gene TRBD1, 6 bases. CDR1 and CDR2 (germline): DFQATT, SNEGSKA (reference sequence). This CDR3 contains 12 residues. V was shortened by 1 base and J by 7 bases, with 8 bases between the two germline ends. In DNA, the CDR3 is TGCAGTGCTAGAGTTGGACAGAACATTCAGTACTTC. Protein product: CSARVGQNIQYF.